The clone carrying this T cell receptor beta chain has just one count. The junction shows a germline mismatch at one end, possibly a read error. The assay was immunoSEQ multiplex PCR, and TCRdb's table has in-frame clones only and misses some. The table shows approximately 81,000 clones, with approximately 80% occurring only once. This record belongs to a study of technical replicates of blood from a handful of donors. This CDR3 region has 16 residues. Germline lookup yields CDR1 KGHSH and CDR2 LQKENI. Sequencing used PBMCs. The sequence was obtained from a human donor in good health. Some clones in this sample may be carry-over from other donors' samples. The chain carries TRBV18 and TRBJ2-1; 11 bases are a match to TRBD2. CDR3: CASSPQGLAALNEQFF. CDR3 nucleotides: TGTGCCAGCTCTCCACAGGGACTAGCGGCACTCAATGAGCAGTTCTTC.